This T cell receptor (beta chain) was sequenced in a study of blood T cell repertoires in COVID-19. As for the study in general: COVID-19 samples, acute and convalescent, were from the United States, Italy and Spain. T cells, B-cell-depleted T cells, or PBMCs provided the cDNA or gDNA that served as material.

In the study's own analysis: Nucleated cell number was recorded as an estimate derived from reference gene primer amplification. Clones were sequenced by immunoSEQ multiplex PCR, and TCRdb holds only the in-frame ones, with some missing. V, J and clone size are those of that table, while D and trimming were read from the DNA. There are roughly 260,000 clones in the sample; 86% occur only once, and around 10% lies in the top ten. With 7 bases removed from V and 4 bases from J, the gap between germline ends came to 19 bases. Per germline, CDR1 MDHEN and CDR2 SYDVKM. CDR3 length: 15 amino acids. The chain joins TRBV28 to TRBJ1-2, with D tentatively TRBD1 (5 bases). The sample taken for sequencing was peripheral blood. The TCR was taken from a man aged 40-50 years who had recovered from COVID-19. The CDR3 spells CASTGGGTALYGYTF. CDR3 sequence (DNA): TGTGCCAGCACTGGAGGAGGGACGGCTCTCTATGGCTACACCTTC.